Below, 26 T cell receptor beta chains from the same sample are listed, as sequenced in a study of vaccination and CD4 T cells after COVID-19. Treatment: approximately nine-day PBMC culture with coronavirus spike peptide pools or control peptides (ViraFEST assay). Cultured CD4+ T-cell DNA underwent Oncomine TCR Beta short-read sequencing. TCRdb re-called the PCR reads with MiXCR, one entry per CDR3 protein. The sample yields just over 15,000 distinct CDR3 sequences, around 60% seen once. No antigens are known for them. Specimen: CD4+ T cells from blood, cultured in vitro. The receptors were sampled from a human donor who had recovered from COVID-19.

The chain is built from TRBV28 and TRBJ2-7; 7 bases align to TRBD2. This CDR3 is built from 15 residues. Trimming took 7 bases from V and 1 from J; bases not matched to a gene: 10. Germline CDR1 is MDHEN and CDR2 is SYDVKM. CDR3 coding DNA: TGTGCCAGCACCGCTGCGGGGCGGGAGTCCTACGAGCAGTACTTC. Amino acids: CASTAAGRESYEQYF.

This CDR3 reads CATSVLTSGTDTQYF. CDR3 DNA sequence: TGTGCCACCAGCGTCTTAACTAGCGGGACAGATACGCAGTATTTT. This sequence joins TRBV24-1 and TRBJ2-3, with 9 bases lining up with TRBD2. Germline values: CDR1 KGHDR, CDR2 SFDVKD. This CDR3 is 15 amino acids long. V trimming: 7 bases; J trimming: 3 bases; junction bases outside the gene matches: 7.

The V and J genes are TRBV4-1 and TRBJ1-2; D not certain. Trimming stripped 0 bases from V and 2 bases from J, with 10 bases between. Looked up from germline, CDR1 is MGHRA and CDR2 is YSYEKL. This CDR3 is built from 15 residues. The CDR3 DNA sequence: TGCGCCAGCAGCCAAGATCCCCCACACAACTATGGCTACACCTTC. It translates to CASSQDPPHNYGYTF.

Here the CDR3 DNA reads TGTGCCAGCAGCTCCGACACCAACTATGGCTACACCTTC. Amino acids: CASSSDTNYGYTF. The genes are TRBV5-6 and TRBJ1-2; D is uncertain. Trimming pared 3 bases from V and 2 bases from J, leaving 8 bases between. The CDR3 spans 13 residues. Germline CDR1 SGHDT, CDR2 YYEEEE.

The chain carries TRBV6-4 and TRBJ1-6; tentatively, D is TRBD1 (6 bases). The CDR3 sequence is 14 residues long. Germline V CDR1 and CDR2: MRHNA, SNTAGT. V gave up 5 bases and J gave up 9 bases, with 14 bases separating them. CDR3 protein: CASSPTGSGSPLHF. In DNA, the CDR3 is TGTGCCAGCAGTCCCACAGGGTCCGGTTCACCCCTCCACTTT.

The chain has TRBV7-2 and TRBJ1-1; D not resolved. V was trimmed by 3 bases and J by 3 bases, leaving 17 bases between them. This CDR3 is built from 16 residues. Germline-derived CDR1 and CDR2 are SGHTA and FQGNSA. The CDR3 DNA reads as TGTGCCAGCAGCTTTCGCGCGACCTCGGGAGACACTGAAGCTTTCTTT. This translates into CASSFRATSGDTEAFF.

This chain joins TRBV2 and TRBJ2-7; D may match TRBD1 or TRBD2 (5 bases each). The CDR3 has 13 residues. Germline V gene sequence: CDR1 SNHLY, CDR2 FYNNEI. Deletions cut 8 bases from V and 2 bases from J, with 13 bases between. The chain's CDR3 is CASLRGAAYEQYF. CDR3 coding DNA: TGTGCCAGCTTACGAGGGGCAGCCTACGAGCAGTACTTC.

This chain links TRBV7-2 with TRBJ2-7, with a possible D match to TRBD2 (6 bases). CDR1 is SGHTA, CDR2 FQGNSA, per germline. V shed 5 bases and J shed 2 bases, with 13 bases lying between them. This CDR3 is 14 amino acids long. CDR3 in amino acids: CASSLSGGPYEQYF. CDR3 DNA: TGTGCCAGCAGCCTTAGCGGTGGCCCCTACGAGCAGTACTTC.

CDR3 protein: CSAQGQYRTEAFF. The CDR3 DNA sequence: TGCAGTGCTCAGGGACAGTACCGCACTGAAGCTTTCTTT. The chain links TRBV20-1 to TRBJ1-1; 7 bases align to TRBD1. This CDR3 region has 13 residues. Germline V gene sequence: CDR1 DFQATT, CDR2 SNEGSKA (reference sequence). J lost 4 bases, V lost 5 bases, and 7 bases had no gene match.

This clonotype was observed a handful of times. CDR3 sequence reads: CSARRGQETQYF. In DNA form, the CDR3 reads TGCAGTGCTAGAAGGGGGCAAGAGACCCAGTACTTC. The chain has TRBV20-1 and TRBJ2-5; maybe TRBD1 (6 bases). Germline assignment: CDR1 DFQATT and CDR2 SNEGSKA (reference sequence). V lost 2 bases, J lost 2 bases, and 6 bases lay in between. The CDR3 totals 12 residues.

The chain combines TRBV29-1 with TRBJ2-2; 15 bases are shared with TRBD2. The length of the CDR3 is 14 residues. Germline V gene lookup returns CDR1 SQVTM and CDR2 ANQGSEA. The J segment lost 6 bases and the V segment lost 7 bases, leaving 3 bases of the junction unmatched. CDR3 region: CSAGLAGGPGELFF. Written as DNA, the CDR3 is TGCAGCGCCGGACTAGCGGGAGGGCCCGGGGAGCTGTTTTTT.

This clonotype was seen a few times. The chain recombines TRBV6-5 with TRBJ1-1; D remains ambiguous. Trimming removed 2 bases from V and 6 bases from J, with 10 bases in between. The CDR3 has 13 amino acids. CDR1 is MNHEY, CDR2 SVGAGI, per germline. The CDR3 DNA is TGTGCCAGCAGTTACAACCCCGAGGCTGAAGCTTTCTTT. It encodes CASSYNPEAEAFF.

The CDR3 reads CATQGPGDTGELFF. The DNA of the CDR3 is TGTGCCACCCAGGGACCCGGTGACACCGGGGAGCTGTTTTTT. The chain couples TRBV10-3 to TRBJ2-2; D may match TRBD1 or TRBD2 (5 bases each). This CDR3 spans 14 amino acids. Deletions cut 10 bases from V and 3 bases from J, with 15 bases between. The V gene's germline CDR1 is ENHRY and CDR2 SYGVKD.

Concerning this clonotype itself: The junction departs from the called germline gene at one end, perhaps through a read error. The gene calls are TRBV28 and TRBJ2-2, with 7 positions matching TRBD2. Germline assignment: CDR1 MDHEN and CDR2 SYDVKM. The CDR3 runs 16 residues. CDR3 nucleotides: TGTGCCAGCAGTTTATTGGGGGAGGGAAACACCGAGGAGCTGTTTTTT. This sequence encodes CASSLLGEGNTEELFF.

This clonotype occurred a few times. The V call is TRBV4-1, the J call TRBJ1-1; D gene uncertain. V lost 4 bases and J lost 3, with 12 bases in between. Germline loops: CDR1 MGHRA, CDR2 YSYEKL. This CDR3 is 14 amino acids long. As DNA, the CDR3 is TGCGCCAGCAGCCCCAAATGGGTTTACACTGAAGCTTTCTTT. It specifies CASSPKWVYTEAFF.

This clonotype was seen only a few times. The chain employs TRBV6-1 and TRBJ1-2; no clear D. V lost 1 base to trimming and J lost 4 bases, with 10 bases between them. From germline, CDR1 is MNHNS and CDR2 SASEGT. The CDR3 is 14 amino acids. CDR3 bases: TGTGCCAGCAGTGAAGAGATAGGGAGCTATGGCTACACCTTC. It specifies CASSEEIGSYGYTF.

This chain connects TRBV5-6 to TRBJ2-7; possibly TRBD1 for D (5 bases). The CDR3 spans 15 residues. With 5 bases removed from V and 2 bases from J, the gap between germline ends came to 17 bases. The V gene's germline CDR1 is SGHDT and CDR2 YYEEEE. The chain's CDR3 is CASSHSDVRAYEQYF. The CDR3 DNA reads TGTGCCAGCAGTCACAGCGATGTCAGGGCCTACGAGCAGTACTTC.

The V gene is TRBV19, the J gene TRBJ2-7; D is uncertain. V was pared by 5 bases and J by 3 bases, with 14 bases between. The length of the CDR3 is 14 residues. Germline CDR1 and CDR2: LNHDA and SQIVND (reference sequence). The CDR3 DNA reads TGTGCCAGTAGTGTAACGACACGATTCTACGAGCAGTACTTC. Encoded protein: CASSVTTRFYEQYF. Combining the CDR3 with reference TRBV19 and TRBJ2-7 gives the whole variable domain DGGITQSPKYLFRKEGQNVTLSCEQNLNHDAMYWYRQDPGQGLRLIYYSQIVNDFQKGDIAEGYSVSREKKESFPLTVTSAQKNPTAFYLCASSVTTRFYEQYFGPGTRLTVT.

CDR3 loop: CSASGEFGGQPQHF. The CDR3 nucleotides read TGCAGTGCTAGCGGGGAGTTTGGAGGTCAGCCCCAGCATTTT. The V and J genes are TRBV20-1 and TRBJ1-5; D ambiguous. This CDR3 has 14 amino acids. Trimming removed 3 bases from V and 6 bases from J, with 15 bases in between. Per germline, CDR1 DFQATT and CDR2 SNEGSKA (reference sequence).

This clonotype is a singleton in its sample. V gene TRBV20-1 combines with J gene TRBJ2-3, with no clear D. The germline CDR1 and CDR2 sequences are DFQATT and SNEGSKA (reference sequence). The germline V and J ends were trimmed by 8 bases and 5 bases, with 14 bases remaining between them. CDR3 length: 12 amino acids. This CDR3 reads CSTGSQGDTQYF. The CDR3 DNA reads TGCAGTACCGGGTCCCAAGGAGATACGCAGTATTTT.

The chain links TRBV24-1 to TRBJ1-1; D is ambiguous. V was trimmed by 8 bases and J by 3 bases, leaving 12 bases between them. The germline CDR1 and CDR2 sequences are KGHDR and SFDVKD. The CDR3 runs to 13 residues. In DNA form, the CDR3 reads TGTGCCACCATTGGGCCCCTAGACACTGAAGCTTTCTTT. As protein: CATIGPLDTEAFF.

This clonotype has only one observation. The chain couples TRBV5-6 to TRBJ1-2; a possible D gene is TRBD1 (6 bases). CDR1 is SGHDT and CDR2 is YYEEEE in the germline V gene. Trimming took 0 bases from V and 3 from J, leaving 15 bases between them. This CDR3 region has 16 residues. Here the CDR3 DNA reads TGTGCCAGCAGCTTGGCTAGGGGGGGCCGAGACTATGGCTACACCTTC. Translating it yields CASSLARGGRDYGYTF.

This clonotype was seen a handful of times. This chain links TRBV27 with TRBJ1-4; D is uncertain. This CDR3 is built from 13 residues. CDR1 MNHEY and CDR2 SMNVEV come from the germline V gene (reference sequence). V was cut by 6 bases and J by 3 bases, with 8 bases left in between. The CDR3 reads CASRGRANEKLFF. The CDR3 nucleotides are TGTGCCAGCAGGGGCCGGGCTAATGAAAAACTGTTTTTT.

J is TRBJ1-5 and V is TRBV20-1, with 9 bases lining up with TRBD1. The CDR3 is 14 residues long. Germline V gene sequence: CDR1 DFQATT, CDR2 SNEGSKA (reference sequence). V lost 6 bases and J lost 1; bases outside the gene matches: 4. CDR3 in DNA: TGCAGTGCAGAGGACAGGGGAAGCAATCAGCCCCAGCATTTT. Encoded protein: CSAEDRGSNQPQHF.

The gene calls are TRBV19 and TRBJ2-2, with D possibly being TRBD1 (8 bases). The V end was cut by 7 bases, the J end by 7 bases, with 25 bases between. The V gene's germline CDR1 is LNHDA and CDR2 SQIVND (reference sequence). The CDR3 extends over 17 amino acids. The CDR3 DNA follows: TGTGCCAGTATCGACCGGCCGACAGGGGCGGGAGTCGGGGAGCTGTTTTTT. Protein product: CASIDRPTGAGVGELFF.

The V call is TRBV18, the J call TRBJ1-5; 9 nucleotides agree with TRBD1. CDR3 length: 15 amino acids. Germline V CDR1 and CDR2: KGHSH, LQKENI. V shed 3 bases and J 6 bases; nucleotides not matched to a gene: 6. CDR3 sequence reads: CASSPLQGAVQPQHF. CDR3 coding DNA: TGTGCCAGCTCACCGCTACAGGGGGCAGTTCAGCCCCAGCATTTT.